The 27 T cell receptor beta chains below come from one sample, sequenced in a study of blood T cell repertoires in COVID-19. Using immunoSEQ multiplex PCR, the repertoire was profiled, and TCRdb retains in-frame clones only, with some absent. The sample has tens of thousands of clones, approximately 74% seen once. The sequenced material came from peripheral blood. Receptors were obtained from a human donor with acute or convalescent COVID-19. The donor label of this sample is uncertain.

This chain uses TRBV30 with TRBJ1-1; D remains unclear. V was shortened by 0 bases and J by 2 bases, with 7 bases between the two germline ends. This CDR3 region has 13 residues. Germline values: CDR1 GTSNPN, CDR2 SVGIG (reference sequence). CDR3 in amino acids: CAWSVNLNTEAFF. The CDR3 region has the DNA TGTGCCTGGAGTGTTAACCTAAACACTGAAGCTTTCTTT.

The chain links TRBV7-9 to TRBJ2-6; the match to TRBD1 covers 8 bases. After removal of 5 bases from V and 0 bases from J, the junction contained 6 bases not matched to a gene. This CDR3 has 17 amino acids. Germline values: CDR1 SEHNR, CDR2 FQNEAQ (reference sequence). The CDR3, as DNA: TGTGCCAGCAGCCGGACAGGGCGGACCTCTGGGGCCAACGTCCTGACTTTC. Residues: CASSRTGRTSGANVLTF.

The chain couples TRBV5-1 to TRBJ2-1, with D possibly TRBD1 on 5 matching bases. Germline values: CDR1 SGHRS, CDR2 YFSETQ. V gave up 2 bases and J gave up 5 bases, with 23 bases separating them. This CDR3 contains 18 residues. The CDR3 region has the DNA TGCGCCAGCAGCTTTGGATGGTGGGCAGGGAATTGTGACAATGAGCAGTTCTTC. Translation: CASSFGWWAGNCDNEQFF.

The chain couples TRBV6-6 to TRBJ2-1; 8 bases agree with TRBD2. V lost 0 bases and J lost 3; bases outside the gene matches: 1. This CDR3 spans 15 amino acids. CDR1 and CDR2 from the germline V gene are MNHNY and SVGAGI (reference sequence). The CDR3 DNA sequence: TGTGCCAGCAGTTACTCGGCGGGGGGCTACAATGAGCAGTTCTTC. Translating gives CASSYSAGGYNEQFF.

This clone occurred a few times. V usage is TRBV3-1 (or the pseudogene TRBV3-2) and J usage is TRBJ1-3; weak D call: TRBD1 (6 bases). Trimming took off 4 bases at V and 3 bases at J, with 13 bases between the two ends. Germline values: CDR1 LGHDT, CDR2 YNNKEL (reference sequence). This CDR3 region has 15 residues. CDR3 protein: CASSPAGANGNTIYF. The CDR3 region has the DNA TGTGCCAGCAGCCCAGCAGGGGCGAATGGAAACACCATATATTTT.

The CDR3 nucleotides are TGTGCCAGCAGTCCCCCCAGGAGGGTTCAAACTGAAGCTTTCTTT. Its protein is CASSPPRRVQTEAFF. The chain joins TRBV6-6 to TRBJ1-1; the D is unclear. CDR3 length equals 15 residues. Trimming stripped 5 bases from V and 5 bases from J, with 18 bases between. The germline V gene encodes CDR1 MNHNY and CDR2 SVGAGI (reference sequence).

The V gene is TRBV6-5, the J gene TRBJ2-5; possibly TRBD2 for D (5 bases). V lost 6 bases, J lost 1 base, and 6 bases lay in between. This CDR3 comprises 12 residues. In germline, CDR1 is MNHEY, CDR2 SVGAGI. The CDR3 loop reads CASSAGQETQYF. In DNA, the CDR3 is TGTGCCAGCAGCGCGGGCCAAGAGACCCAGTACTTC.

The chain links TRBV5-1 to TRBJ1-2; 7 bases match TRBD1. Germline V gene data show CDR1 as SGHRS and CDR2 as YFSETQ. V was clipped by 3 bases and J by 8 bases; unmatched bases: 4. The CDR3 is 12 residues long. CDR3 sequence (DNA): TGCGCCAGCAGCTACAGGGGAGAGGGCTACACCTTC. Its protein product is CASSYRGEGYTF.

The chain links TRBV5-4 to TRBJ1-6, with TRBD1 identical over 9 bases. The CDR3 runs 18 residues. Trimming cost V 5 bases and J 0 bases; bases outside gene matches: 9. The V gene's germline CDR1 is SGHNT and CDR2 YYREEE (reference sequence). CDR3 nucleotide sequence: TGTGCCAGCAGTAAGGACAGGGGCGACCTCTCCTATAATTCACCCCTCCACTTT. It codes for CASSKDRGDLSYNSPLHF.

The chain joins TRBV3-1 (or the pseudogene TRBV3-2) to TRBJ2-7; D ambiguous. CDR1 and CDR2 (germline): LGHDT, YNNKEL (reference sequence). The CDR3 consists of 14 residues. Trimming took 1 base from V and 3 from J, leaving 10 bases between them. The CDR3 sequence is CASSQGVQLYEQYF. The CDR3 DNA sequence: TGTGCCAGCAGCCAAGGGGTACAGCTCTACGAGCAGTACTTC.

This chain uses TRBV10-3 with TRBJ2-2; the match to TRBD1 covers 7 bases. The CDR3 has 14 amino acids. V was clipped by 5 bases and J by 1 base; unmatched bases: 1. Germline CDR1 is ENHRY and CDR2 is SYGVKD. The DNA for the CDR3 is TGTGCCATCAGTCGGACAGGGAACACCGGGGAGCTGTTTTTT. This codes for CAISRTGNTGELFF.

The chain has TRBV19 and TRBJ1-1; possible D gene TRBD1, 6 bases. The CDR3 has 14 residues. Germline CDR1 LNHDA, CDR2 SQIVND (reference sequence). Trimming shortened V by 5 bases and J by 3 bases, and 13 bases separated the two germline ends. Here the CDR3 DNA reads TGTGCCAGTAGTCTCAGGACAGACCACACTGAAGCTTTCTTT. Translating it yields CASSLRTDHTEAFF.

This rearrangement joins TRBV28 to TRBJ2-7; D not certain. The CDR3 is 14 amino acids. V lost 5 bases to trimming and J lost 0 bases, with 11 bases between them. Germline-derived CDR1 and CDR2 are MDHEN and SYDVKM. The CDR3 here is CASSDRLSSYEQYF. In DNA form, the CDR3 reads TGTGCCAGCAGTGATCGACTGAGCTCCTACGAGCAGTACTTC.

This clone was observed a handful of times. The chain combines TRBV5-4 with TRBJ1-6; no definite D call. The CDR3 is 15 residues long. V lost 3 bases, J lost 10 bases, and 17 bases lay in between. In germline, CDR1 is SGHNT, CDR2 YYREEE (reference sequence). In nucleotides, the CDR3 is TGTGCCAGCAGCTCCACTAACCTTCAAAACTCACCCCTCCACTTT. Residues: CASSSTNLQNSPLHF.

The chain joins TRBV11-2 to TRBJ2-7, with D perhaps TRBD2 (6 bases). V was shortened by 6 bases and J by 3 bases, with 12 bases between the two germline ends. The CDR3 totals 13 residues. CDR1 is SGHAT and CDR2 is FQNNGV in the germline V gene. The CDR3 DNA follows: TGTGCCAGCAGAGGGGCGGGGAACTACGAGCAGTACGTC. Translating gives CASRGAGNYEQYV.

The chain uses TRBV15 and TRBJ2-7; 7 bases align to TRBD1. Trimming cost V 2 bases and J 2 bases; bases outside gene matches: 6. Germline CDR1 and CDR2: LNHNV and YYDKDF (reference sequence). The CDR3 is 15 amino acids. CDR3 loop: CATSRRTGGTYEQYF. DNA for the CDR3: TGTGCCACCAGCAGACGGACAGGAGGAACCTACGAGCAGTACTTC.

The chain couples TRBV3-1 (or the pseudogene TRBV3-2) to TRBJ1-2; 7 bases line up with TRBD1. There are 13 residues in the CDR3. V shed 4 bases and J 2 bases; nucleotides not matched to a gene: 1. The germline V gene has CDR1 LGHDT and CDR2 YNNKEL (reference sequence). Here the CDR3 reads CASSPTGNYGYTF. Written as DNA, the CDR3 is TGTGCCAGCAGCCCGACAGGGAACTATGGCTACACCTTC.

The J gene is TRBJ2-2, the V gene TRBV5-1, with a tentative D call TRBD2 (6 bases). CDR1 is SGHRS, CDR2 YFSETQ, per germline. This CDR3 spans 15 amino acids. The germline V and J ends were trimmed by 0 bases and 6 bases, with 12 bases remaining between them. In nucleotides, the CDR3 is TGCGCCAGCAGCTTGGTCGCGGGGATCGCCGGGGAGCTGTTTTTT. This gives the protein CASSLVAGIAGELFF.

This clone was seen a handful of times. V usage is TRBV6-5 and J usage is TRBJ2-4, with D possibly being TRBD1 (6 bases). This CDR3 contains 14 residues. Germline V gene sequence: CDR1 MNHEY, CDR2 SVGAGI. Trimming pared 6 bases from V and 8 bases from J, leaving 17 bases between. The CDR3 DNA reads as TGTGCCAGCAGAATGGCAGGGGCCCGGGACATTCAGTACTTC. Residues: CASRMAGARDIQYF.

This clone is medium-sized within its sample. The V gene is TRBV14, the J gene TRBJ1-3, with 7 bases matching TRBD1. The V and J ends lost 4 bases and 0 bases, in that order; junction bases with no gene match: 12. Germline V gene data show CDR1 as SGHDN and CDR2 as FVKESK. This CDR3 has 18 amino acids. CDR3 in DNA: TGTGCCAGCAGCCTCTTCTTTCGGACAGGCAACTCTGGAAACACCATATATTTT. The encoded protein is CASSLFFRTGNSGNTIYF.

The CDR3 DNA sequence: TGTGCCAGCTCACCACAGGGGGTTGGGAAGACCCAGTACTTC. Translation gives CASSPQGVGKTQYF. V is TRBV18 and J is TRBJ2-5; weak D call: TRBD1 (6 bases). V was clipped by 1 base and J by 6 bases, with 12 bases between them. The V gene's germline CDR1 is KGHSH and CDR2 LQKENI. CDR3 length equals 14 residues.

The chain couples TRBV5-1 to TRBJ2-5; D possibly corresponds to TRBD1 (6 bases). The CDR3 runs to 15 residues. V lost 4 bases and J lost 0, with 13 bases in between. The germline gives CDR1 SGHRS, CDR2 YFSETQ. CDR3 in amino acids: CASSQMGQNQETQYF. CDR3 nucleotides: TGCGCCAGCAGCCAAATGGGACAAAACCAAGAGACCCAGTACTTC. The full variable domain, in which reference TRBV5-1 and TRBJ2-5 provide the parts outside the CDR3, is KAGVTQTPRYLIKTRGQQVTLSCSPISGHRSVSWYQQTPGQGLQFLFEYFSETQRNKGNFPGRFSGRQFSNSRSEMNVSTLELGDSALYLCASSQMGQNQETQYFGPGTRLLVL.

The gene calls are TRBV20-1 and TRBJ2-7; 10 bases agree with TRBD1. CDR3 size: 14 residues. Per germline, CDR1 DFQATT and CDR2 SNEGSKA (reference sequence). The V segment lost 3 bases and the J segment 0 bases; nucleotides outside the gene matches: 2. The CDR3 sequence: CSASGQGGSYEQYV. The CDR3 nucleotides read TGCAGTGCTAGTGGACAGGGGGGCTCCTACGAGCAGTACGTC.

This clone was seen a few times. The chain combines TRBV6-6 with TRBJ2-1; 8 bases are a match to TRBD2. Per germline, CDR1 MNHNY and CDR2 SVGAGI (reference sequence). The CDR3 totals 16 residues. Germline trimming cut 2 bases from V and 6 bases from J; bases unmatched to any gene: 9. The CDR3 nucleotides are TGTGCCAGCAGTTACCGGGTGGGGCTAGCGGGCAATGAGCAGTTCTTC. Encoded protein: CASSYRVGLAGNEQFF.

CDR3 sequence reads: CATSDPGSSDTQYF. CDR3 coding DNA: TGTGCCACCAGTGATCCAGGCTCTTCAGATACGCAGTATTTT. The rearrangement uses TRBV24-1 and TRBJ2-3; D not certain. CDR3 length: 14 residues. The V gene's germline CDR1 is KGHDR and CDR2 SFDVKD. V lost 3 bases to trimming and J lost 4 bases, with 10 bases between them.

The genes are TRBV15 and TRBJ1-3; maybe TRBD1 (6 bases). Between the trimmed V and J ends, which lost 4 bases and 0 bases, there was a span of 13 bases. This CDR3 is built from 16 residues. Germline lookup yields CDR1 LNHNV and CDR2 YYDKDF (reference sequence). CDR3 DNA: TGTGCCACCAGCATAGGACGAGGGGGCTCTGGAAACACCATATATTTT. Amino acid sequence: CATSIGRGGSGNTIYF.

This clone appeared a few times. The chain uses TRBV2 and TRBJ2-7; TRBD2 matches 10 bases. Germline V gives CDR1 SNHLY, CDR2 FYNNEI. The CDR3 extends over 13 amino acids. J lost 6 bases, V lost 7 bases, and 6 bases had no gene match. CDR3 sequence (DNA): TGTGCCAGCAAAACGGGACTAGCGAGCGAGCAGTACTTC. The encoded protein is CASKTGLASEQYF. Combining the CDR3 with reference TRBV2 and TRBJ2-7 gives the whole variable domain EPEVTQTPSHQVTQMGQEVILRCVPISNHLYFYWYRQILGQKVEFLVSFYNNEISEKSEIFDDQFSVERPDGSNFTLKIRSTKLEDSAMYFCASKTGLASEQYFGPGTRLTVT.